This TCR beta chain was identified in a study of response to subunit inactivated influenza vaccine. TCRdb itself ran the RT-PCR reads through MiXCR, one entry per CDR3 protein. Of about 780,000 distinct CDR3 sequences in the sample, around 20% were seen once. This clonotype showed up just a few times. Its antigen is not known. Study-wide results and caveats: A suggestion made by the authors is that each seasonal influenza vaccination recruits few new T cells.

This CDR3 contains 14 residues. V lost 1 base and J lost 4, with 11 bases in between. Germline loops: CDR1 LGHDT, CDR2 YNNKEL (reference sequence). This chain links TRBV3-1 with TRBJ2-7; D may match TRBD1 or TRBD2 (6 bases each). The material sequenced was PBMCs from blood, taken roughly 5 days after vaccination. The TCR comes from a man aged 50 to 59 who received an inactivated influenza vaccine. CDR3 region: CASSQVGAGYEQYF. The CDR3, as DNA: TGTGCCAGCAGCCAAGTGGGGGCGGGATACGAGCAGTACTTC.